These 17 T cell receptor beta chains were all obtained from the same sample, sequenced in a study of CD4 T cell repertoires in COVID-19. Measured with immunoSEQ multiplex PCR; TCRdb has only the in-frame clones, and not every one. The sample carries about 590 clones, around 15% recorded once. These TCRs are of unknown antigen specificity. The sequences come from memory CD4+ T cells, cultured in vitro, collected after recovery from COVID-19. Receptors were obtained from a human donor who had COVID-19.

By proportion, this clone is large. J is TRBJ2-1 and V is TRBV30, with 13 bases fitting TRBD2. Germline CDR1 GTSNPN, CDR2 SVGIG (reference sequence). This CDR3 contains 15 residues. Trimming cost V 5 bases and J 9 bases; bases outside gene matches: 10. CDR3 in DNA: TGTGCCTGGGGCCCTGGACTAGCGGGAGCTGGTGAGCAGTTCTTC. Translating it yields CAWGPGLAGAGEQFF.

By frequency in the sample, this clone is medium-sized. The rearrangement links TRBV19 to TRBJ2-5; D possibly corresponds to TRBD2 (5 bases). This CDR3 comprises 13 residues. Per germline, CDR1 LNHDA and CDR2 SQIVND (reference sequence). V lost 5 bases and J 8 bases, leaving 15 bases between the germline ends. The CDR3 coding sequence is TGTGCCAGTAGTGGGAGTGCACAAGTAACCCAGTACTTC. It translates to CASSGSAQVTQYF.

By proportion, this clone is medium-sized. The chain recombines TRBV28 with TRBJ1-3, with D unresolved. V lost 5 bases to trimming and J lost 13 bases, with 15 bases between them. CDR3 length: 12 amino acids. Germline V gene data show CDR1 as MDHEN and CDR2 as SYDVKM. CDR3 sequence: CASSTRQTAIYF. CDR3 nucleotide sequence: TGTGCCAGCAGTACCCGCCAGACTGCGATATATTTT.

This clone is medium-sized (0.01 to 0.1%) in the sample. The sample carries other DNA sequences with the same CDR3. The chain carries TRBV10-2 and TRBJ1-1, with a tentative D call TRBD1 (5 bases). V was clipped by 5 bases and J by 5 bases, with 9 bases between them. The CDR3 has 12 residues. The germline V gene has CDR1 WSHSY and CDR2 SAAADI. The CDR3 is CASSPGPTEAFF. CDR3 nucleotide sequence: TGCGCCAGCAGTCCAGGGCCGACTGAAGCTTTCTTT.

This clone rates as large (0.1 to 1%). The same CDR3 arises from other DNA sequences in this sample as well. The chain recombines TRBV6-5 with TRBJ2-2; the D gene is possibly TRBD2 (7 bases). Germline V gene lookup returns CDR1 MNHEY and CDR2 SVGAGI. The V and J ends lost 2 bases and 6 bases respectively, with 10 bases between them. This CDR3 region has 14 residues. The CDR3 here is CASSYRGGAGELFF. In DNA form, the CDR3 reads TGTGCCAGCAGTTACAGAGGGGGGGCCGGGGAGCTGTTTTTT.

By sample share, this clone is large (0.1 to 1%). This rearrangement joins TRBV7-8 to TRBJ2-7; 10 bases align to TRBD2. Unmatched junction bases numbered 4, after V lost 5 bases and J lost 3 bases. Germline CDR1 SGHVS, CDR2 FQNEAQ. The length of the CDR3 is 14 residues. CDR3 sequence (DNA): TGTGCCAGCAGCCAAAGGACTAGCGGCTACGAGCAGTACTTC. It translates to CASSQRTSGYEQYF.

This clone counts as medium-sized. The V call is TRBV3-1 (or the pseudogene TRBV3-2), the J call TRBJ2-5; 9 bases are a match to TRBD2. With V trimmed by 1 base and J by 4 bases, 7 bases remained unmatched. Germline V gene lookup returns CDR1 LGHDT and CDR2 YNNKEL (reference sequence). The CDR3 runs to 16 residues. DNA for the CDR3: TGTGCCAGCAGCCAAGGGTGGCGGGGGGGCAGAGAGACCCAGTACTTC. It yields the protein CASSQGWRGGRETQYF.

This sequence joins TRBV18 and TRBJ2-6, with a possible D match to TRBD1 (5 bases). Trimming pared 4 bases from V and 5 bases from J, leaving 21 bases between. Germline V gene data show CDR1 as KGHSH and CDR2 as LQKENI. The CDR3 has 18 amino acids. Here the CDR3 reads CASSLFRTFTKRANVLTF. Here the CDR3 DNA reads TGTGCCAGCTCACTATTTAGGACATTTACAAAGCGGGCCAACGTCCTGACTTTC.

This clone was recorded once. The rearrangement links TRBV6-1 to TRBJ1-3, with a tentative D call TRBD1 (6 bases). The V gene lost 5 bases and the J gene lost 4 bases, with 15 bases spanning the gap. Germline V gene lookup returns CDR1 MNHNS and CDR2 SASEGT. The CDR3 length is 15 residues. CDR3 bases: TGTGCCAGCAGTCGCGGGGGGGCAGGAGGAAACACCATATATTTT. It encodes CASSRGGAGGNTIYF.

This clone is medium-sized in the sample. The V call is TRBV6-4, the J call TRBJ2-1; weak D call: TRBD2 (6 bases). The CDR3 is 13 residues long. The V end was cut by 5 bases, the J end by 3 bases, with 8 bases between. Germline loops: CDR1 MRHNA, CDR2 SNTAGT. This CDR3 is CASSLSGYNEQFF. The DNA of the CDR3 is TGTGCCAGCAGTCTTAGCGGCTACAATGAGCAGTTCTTC.

By share, this clone ranks as large (0.1 to 1%). This sequence joins TRBV7-2 and TRBJ2-1, with 9 bases matching TRBD2. Trimming took 6 bases from V and 7 from J; bases not matched to a gene: 10. CDR1 is SGHTA, CDR2 FQGNSA, per germline. CDR3 length equals 15 residues. The CDR3 is CASSSGTSLRNEQFF. DNA of the CDR3: TGTGCCAGCAGTTCCGGGACTAGCTTGAGGAATGAGCAGTTCTTC. Drawing the rest from reference TRBV7-2 and TRBJ2-1, the complete variable domain is GAGVSQSPSNKVTEKGKDVELRCDPISGHTALYWYRQSLGQGLEFLIYFQGNSAPDKSGLPSDRFSAERTGGSVSTLTIQRTQQEDSAVYLCASSSGTSLRNEQFFGPGTRLTVL.

Sample share makes this clone medium-sized. This chain links TRBV7-9 with TRBJ1-6; 7 bases are a match to TRBD1. CDR1 and CDR2 (germline): SEHNR, FQNEAQ (reference sequence). Germline trimming cut 5 bases from V and 8 bases from J; bases unmatched to any gene: 6. The CDR3 is 14 residues long. CDR3 loop: CASSANRGYSPLHF. CDR3 coding DNA: TGTGCCAGCAGCGCAAACAGGGGATATTCACCCCTCCACTTT.

In its sample, this clone ranks as large. V gene TRBV7-2 combines with J gene TRBJ1-2, with D hard to call. Germline CDR1 is SGHTA and CDR2 is FQGNSA. This CDR3 has 13 residues. V lost 5 bases to trimming and J lost 4 bases, with 11 bases between them. CDR3 sequence (DNA): TGTGCCAGCAGCCCTCGGGAGTTCTATGGCTACACCTTC. Its translation is CASSPREFYGYTF.

This clone rates as large. The rearrangement uses TRBV6-5 and TRBJ2-7; D perhaps matches TRBD1 (6 bases). Per the germline V gene, CDR1 is MNHEY and CDR2 is SVGAGI. V lost 6 bases and J lost 0, with 12 bases in between. This CDR3 region has 14 residues. CDR3 loop: CASSGQSSSYEQYF. The CDR3 nucleotides read TGTGCCAGCAGCGGACAGTCCAGCTCCTACGAGCAGTACTTC.

J is TRBJ2-1 and V is TRBV7-9; 8 nucleotides align to TRBD1. This CDR3 comprises 15 residues. Per germline, CDR1 SEHNR and CDR2 FQNEAQ (reference sequence). V lost 5 bases to trimming and J lost 0 bases; unmatched junction nucleotides: 3. The CDR3 protein is CASSRGQGSYNEQFF. In nucleotides, the CDR3 is TGTGCCAGCAGCCGAGGACAGGGCTCCTACAATGAGCAGTTCTTC.

Concerning this clone: A much bigger clone sits one base away, suggesting this may be a read error. Different DNA sequences within this sample yield the same CDR3. The J gene is TRBJ2-3, the V gene TRBV10-1; 9 bases line up with TRBD2. This CDR3 comprises 14 residues. CDR1 and CDR2 from the germline V gene are WNHNN and SYGVQD (reference sequence). The chain's CDR3 is CPSCERRGGDTQYF. In nucleotides, the CDR3 is TGCCCCAGCTGTGAGAGGCGGGGGGGGGATACGCAGTATTTT.

This clone is classed as large. The V and J genes are TRBV7-8 and TRBJ1-5; possibly TRBD1 for D (5 bases). This CDR3 has 16 amino acids. CDR1 and CDR2 (germline): SGHVS, FQNEAQ. Between the trimmed V and J ends, which lost 1 base and 0 bases, there was a span of 10 bases. Written as DNA, the CDR3 is TGTGCCAGCAGCTTAGGGTCGGGGACTAGCAATCAGCCCCAGCATTTT. Its translation: CASSLGSGTSNQPQHF.